Following are 3 T cell receptor beta chains from one sample sequenced in a study of identical twins (dated by TCRdb to about 2016). The library came from 5' RACE. Sequenced using an Illumina HiSeq 2000. Using fastp trimming at Q25 and MiXCR clonotype assembly, TCRdb reanalyzed the public sequencing data and kept in-frame beta chains. Each record represents a unique CDR3 protein, reported with the most common genes and DNA among its rows. The sample table records roughly 1.6 million distinct CDR3 sequences; under 35% of these occur just once. The ten largest clones add up to about 0.3% of the sample. Sequenced sample: cord blood. These receptors were obtained from a newborn girl in good health.

V gene TRBV2 combines with J gene TRBJ2-1; D gene ambiguous. Looked up from germline, CDR1 is SNHLY and CDR2 is FYNNEI. Trimming left V 4 bases short and J 1 base short, with 14 bases between. The CDR3 has 16 residues. The CDR3 DNA sequence: TGTGCCAGCAGTGCTTTTGTGCCATTATCCTACAATGAGCAGTTCTTC. This sequence encodes CASSAFVPLSYNEQFF.

The rearrangement joins TRBV2 to TRBJ1-1; 9 nucleotides align to TRBD1. Per the germline V gene, CDR1 is SNHLY and CDR2 is FYNNEI. This CDR3 has 14 amino acids. V was clipped by 5 bases and J by 6 bases; unmatched bases: 7. CDR3 sequence (DNA): TGTGCCAGCAGTAAAACAGGGGGCCTCGCTGAAGCTTTCTTT. Its translation is CASSKTGGLAEAFF.

In this sample, this clonotype turned up many times. The chain combines TRBV20-1 with TRBJ1-4; 7 bases are a match to TRBD1. The CDR3 is made up of 11 amino acids. Germline lookup yields CDR1 DFQATT and CDR2 SNEGSKA (reference sequence). V was pared by 5 bases and J by 6 bases, with 0 bases of the junction left unmatched. The CDR3 loop reads CSADRDEKLFF. The CDR3 coding sequence is TGCAGTGCTGACAGGGATGAAAAACTGTTTTTT.